This is a list of T cell receptor beta chains from one sample in a study of blood T cell repertoires in COVID-19. Generated by immunoSEQ multiplex PCR, the TCRdb table keeps only in-frame clones and is missing some. The profile shows under 25,000 clones, about nine tenths of them singletons. Sample: peripheral blood. All receptors derive from a man between 65 and 79 years old in a cohort sampled during active COVID-19. The CDR3 runs from the conserved cysteine through the conserved F or W. A D gene is named only where the DNA matches it firmly. The size of a clone is reported for some rows only, either as once, few or many, or as a class for expanded clones.

CDR3 length: 14; D gene: TRBD1; J gene: TRBJ1-2; V gene: TRBV28; clone size: few; CDR3 DNA: TGTGCCAGCAGTTTGGGCGACAGGGGGCGAGGCTACACCTTC; CDR3 protein: CASSLGDRGRGYTF
CDR3 length: 14; D gene: -; J gene: TRBJ2-2; V gene: TRBV28; clone size: once; CDR3 DNA: TGTGCCAGCAGTTTCCCAGTAAACACCGGGGAGCTGTTTTTT; CDR3 protein: CASSFPVNTGELFF
CDR3 length: 13; D gene: TRBD1; J gene: TRBJ1-4; V gene: TRBV7-7; clone size: -; CDR3 DNA: TGTGCTAGCAGCCCGGGACAGGGACGAAAACTGTTTTTT; CDR3 protein: CASSPGQGRKLFF
CDR3 length: 15; D gene: -; J gene: TRBJ2-1; V gene: TRBV6-5; clone size: -; CDR3 DNA: TGTGCCAGCAGCACAGGGCAACCCTCCTACAATGAGCAGTTCTTC; CDR3 protein: CASSTGQPSYNEQFF
CDR3 length: 14; D gene: -; J gene: TRBJ1-5; V gene: TRBV4-1; clone size: -; CDR3 DNA: TGCGCCAGCAGCCAAGGTACAGGGAGTCAGCCCCAGCATTTT; CDR3 protein: CASSQGTGSQPQHF
CDR3 length: 17; D gene: TRBD2; J gene: TRBJ2-3; V gene: TRBV23-1; clone size: -; CDR3 DNA: TGCGCCAGCAGTCAATCTATGCGGGAGTATAGGGCAGATACGCAGTATTTT; CDR3 protein: CASSQSMREYRADTQYF
CDR3 length: 14; D gene: -; J gene: TRBJ2-7; V gene: TRBV24-1; clone size: -; CDR3 DNA: TGTGCCACCGGTGACAGGGAGGAAGACTACGAGCAGTACTTC; CDR3 protein: CATGDREEDYEQYF
CDR3 length: 13; D gene: -; J gene: TRBJ1-5; V gene: TRBV9; clone size: once; CDR3 DNA: TGTGCTAGCAGCGCAGGGGAGAATCAGCCCCAGCATTTT; CDR3 protein: CASSAGENQPQHF
CDR3 length: 14; D gene: TRBD2; J gene: TRBJ2-2; V gene: TRBV10-3; clone size: -; CDR3 DNA: TGTGCCATCAGGGATAGCGGGAAGACCGGGGAGCTGTTTTTT; CDR3 protein: CAIRDSGKTGELFF
CDR3 length: 14; D gene: TRBD1; J gene: TRBJ2-1; V gene: TRBV6-2/TRBV6-3; clone size: -; CDR3 DNA: TGTGCCAGCAGTTACATGCGGACAGGGGTCGGGCAGTTCTTC; CDR3 protein: CASSYMRTGVGQFF
CDR3 length: 18; D gene: TRBD2; J gene: TRBJ2-1; V gene: TRBV6-4; clone size: -; CDR3 DNA: TGTGCCAGCAGTGAAGAGGGGGGACTAGCGGCATCCTACAATGAGCAGTTCTTC; CDR3 protein: CASSEEGGLAASYNEQFF
CDR3 length: 16; D gene: -; J gene: TRBJ2-7; V gene: TRBV7-6; clone size: -; CDR3 DNA: TGTGCCAGCAGCCCCCATAGGGGCCCTAGCTCCTACGAGCAGTACTTC; CDR3 protein: CASSPHRGPSSYEQYF
CDR3 length: 16; D gene: TRBD2; J gene: TRBJ2-3; V gene: TRBV7-9; clone size: -; CDR3 DNA: TGTGCCAGCAGCCGCCGGACTAGCGGGGGCACAGATACGCAGTATTTT; CDR3 protein: CASSRRTSGGTDTQYF
CDR3 length: 14; D gene: TRBD1; J gene: TRBJ2-7; V gene: TRBV6-2/TRBV6-3; clone size: -; CDR3 DNA: TGTGCCAGCACCCCCAAGACAGGGGGAAGTAAGCAGTACTTC; CDR3 protein: CASTPKTGGSKQYF
CDR3 length: 14; D gene: -; J gene: TRBJ2-1; V gene: TRBV4-3; clone size: -; CDR3 DNA: TGCGCCAGCAGCCCCACCGGGACCTACAATGAGCAGTTCTTC; CDR3 protein: CASSPTGTYNEQFF
CDR3 length: 14; D gene: TRBD1; J gene: TRBJ2-5; V gene: TRBV7-2; clone size: -; CDR3 DNA: TGTGCCAGCAGCTTTCAGGGGGAGTCGGAGACCCAGTACTTC; CDR3 protein: CASSFQGESETQYF
CDR3 length: 14; D gene: TRBD2; J gene: TRBJ2-4; V gene: TRBV9; clone size: -; CDR3 DNA: TGTGCCAGCAGCCCGGGGGGGGCCGCGTGGGTTCAGTACTTC; CDR3 protein: CASSPGGAAWVQYF
CDR3 length: 10; D gene: -; J gene: TRBJ1-1; V gene: TRBV20-1; clone size: -; CDR3 DNA: TGCAGTGCTAGAGATCGAGAGGCTTTCTTT; CDR3 protein: CSARDREAFF
CDR3 length: 13; D gene: -; J gene: TRBJ1-1; V gene: TRBV11-2; clone size: few; CDR3 DNA: TGTGCCAGCAGGTCACAGGTAAACACTGAAGCTTTCTTT; CDR3 protein: CASRSQVNTEAFF
CDR3 length: 13; D gene: TRBD1; J gene: TRBJ2-7; V gene: TRBV27; clone size: -; CDR3 DNA: TGTGCCAGCAGGGGGACAGGTACGGGGGAGCAGTACTTC; CDR3 protein: CASRGTGTGEQYF
CDR3 length: 13; D gene: TRBD1; J gene: TRBJ1-1; V gene: TRBV19; clone size: -; CDR3 DNA: TGTGCCAGTAACGGACAGGCAAACACTGAAGCTTTCTTT; CDR3 protein: CASNGQANTEAFF
CDR3 length: 15; D gene: TRBD1; J gene: TRBJ1-1; V gene: TRBV18; clone size: -; CDR3 DNA: TGTGCCAGCTCACCATGGACAGGGAAGAACACTGAAGCTTTCTTT; CDR3 protein: CASSPWTGKNTEAFF
CDR3 length: 16; D gene: TRBD2; J gene: TRBJ2-2; V gene: TRBV7-8; clone size: -; CDR3 DNA: TGTGCCAGCAGCCGTATTAGCGGGGCGAACACCGGGGAGCTGTTTTTT; CDR3 protein: CASSRISGANTGELFF
CDR3 length: 13; D gene: -; J gene: TRBJ2-5; V gene: TRBV24-1; clone size: -; CDR3 DNA: TGTGCCACCAGTGATTTTTCCGCGGGGACCCAGTACTTC; CDR3 protein: CATSDFSAGTQYF
CDR3 length: 15; D gene: TRBD2; J gene: TRBJ2-1; V gene: TRBV3-1/TRBV3-2; clone size: -; CDR3 DNA: TGTGCCAGCAGCCGGACTAGCGGGAGGTTCAATGAGCAGTTCTTC; CDR3 protein: CASSRTSGRFNEQFF
CDR3 length: 14; D gene: TRBD1; J gene: TRBJ1-2; V gene: TRBV28; clone size: -; CDR3 DNA: TGTGCCAGCAGGTCCGACAGGGGGGAAGATGGCTACACCTTC; CDR3 protein: CASRSDRGEDGYTF
CDR3 length: 14; D gene: -; J gene: TRBJ2-6; V gene: TRBV7-2; clone size: -; CDR3 DNA: TGTGCCAGCGATCAGGGGCCTGGGGCCAACGTCCTGACTTTC; CDR3 protein: CASDQGPGANVLTF
CDR3 length: 15; D gene: TRBD1; J gene: TRBJ1-3; V gene: TRBV4-2; clone size: once; CDR3 DNA: TGTGCCAGCAGCCCCACAGGGGGCACGGGAAACACCATATATTTT; CDR3 protein: CASSPTGGTGNTIYF
CDR3 length: 15; D gene: -; J gene: TRBJ2-7; V gene: TRBV4-3; clone size: few; CDR3 DNA: TGCGCCAGCAGCCAAGAAAGGGGATTCTCCTACGAGCAGTACTTC; CDR3 protein: CASSQERGFSYEQYF
CDR3 length: 14; D gene: TRBD1; J gene: TRBJ1-1; V gene: TRBV7-9; clone size: -; CDR3 DNA: TGTGCCAGCAGCACAGGGGGCGCGGACACTGAAGCTTTCTTT; CDR3 protein: CASSTGGADTEAFF
CDR3 length: 15; D gene: -; J gene: TRBJ1-4; V gene: TRBV6-6; clone size: -; CDR3 DNA: TGTGCCAGCAGTAAGGGAGGGGTAACTAATGAAAAACTGTTTTTT; CDR3 protein: CASSKGGVTNEKLFF
CDR3 length: 17; D gene: TRBD1; J gene: TRBJ1-4; V gene: TRBV18; clone size: -; CDR3 DNA: TGTGCCAGCTCACCCACCGGGACAGCGGCAACTAATGAAAAACTGTTTTTT; CDR3 protein: CASSPTGTAATNEKLFF
CDR3 length: 17; D gene: TRBD1; J gene: TRBJ1-5; V gene: TRBV2; clone size: -; CDR3 DNA: TGTGCCAGCAGGGCCTTGCCGGGACAGAAGAGCAATCAGCCCCAGCATTTT; CDR3 protein: CASRALPGQKSNQPQHF
CDR3 length: 13; D gene: TRBD1; J gene: TRBJ1-4; V gene: TRBV2; clone size: once; CDR3 DNA: TGTGCCAGCTACGGGACAGGTCATGAAAAACTGTTTTTT; CDR3 protein: CASYGTGHEKLFF
CDR3 length: 18; D gene: TRBD2; J gene: TRBJ2-1; V gene: TRBV4-1; clone size: -; CDR3 DNA: TGCGCCAGCAGCCAGAGAACCCTCGGACTAGCGGGAGCCAATGAGCAGTTCTTC; CDR3 protein: CASSQRTLGLAGANEQFF
CDR3 length: 15; D gene: -; J gene: TRBJ2-3; V gene: TRBV7-2; clone size: -; CDR3 DNA: TGTGCCAGCAGCTTAGGCCGTAACAGGGTAGATACGCAGTATTTT; CDR3 protein: CASSLGRNRVDTQYF
CDR3 length: 16; D gene: TRBD2; J gene: TRBJ2-5; V gene: TRBV7-2; clone size: -; CDR3 DNA: TGTGCCAGCAGCTGGGAGGGACTAGCGGGAGTAGAGACCCAGTACTTC; CDR3 protein: CASSWEGLAGVETQYF
CDR3 length: 14; D gene: TRBD1; J gene: TRBJ2-7; V gene: TRBV29-1; clone size: -; CDR3 DNA: TGCAGCGTTGAGGGACAGGAGCCCTCCTACGAGCAGTACTTC; CDR3 protein: CSVEGQEPSYEQYF
CDR3 length: 15; D gene: TRBD1; J gene: TRBJ1-6; V gene: TRBV6-2/TRBV6-3; clone size: -; CDR3 DNA: TGTGCCAGCAGTTACGGAGGGGGCGATTGGTCACCCCTCCACTTT; CDR3 protein: CASSYGGGDWSPLHF